Sequencing of this T cell receptor (beta chain) was carried out in a study of T cell repertoires in cytomegalovirus infection (dated by TCRdb to about 2019). Regarding the study in general: Recently identified HLA-C-restricted CMV epitopes, whose presentation resists viral immunomodulation, were targeted by peptide stimulations together with well-studied HLA-B-restricted epitopes. Because public TCR beta signatures pointed to carriage of CMV infection together with the matching HLA type, the HLA type of each donor mattered for the analysis. The paper as a whole reports these results and caveats: The ex vivo response was dominated by HLA-C-restricted CMV-specific TCR beta clonotypes, which also provided the single most frequent clonotype in two of eight donors. Cumulative frequency of public TCR beta family members discriminated carriers of CMV infection plus the relevant HLA type in this cohort and an independent roughly 340-donor cohort.

The treatment or condition label, as the study defines it: in vitro stimulation with specific CMV peptide epitopes to enrich CMV-specific T cells. The sequencer listed for this sample is Illumina HiSeq 1500. TCRdb ran its own pipeline on the public reads, namely fastp trimming at Q25 and MiXCR clone calling, and kept in-frame beta chains. Each record represents a unique CDR3 protein, reported with the most common genes and DNA among its rows. The sample table lists a few hundred thousand distinct CDR3 sequences, 33% of them with a count of one. The ten largest clones take up 17% of the sample. Trimming removed 4 bases from V and 7 bases from J, leaving 17 bases between the germline ends. Reading the germline V gene gives CDR1 SGHTA and CDR2 FQGNSA. The CDR3 measures 14 amino acids from cysteine to phenylalanine. The retained sequence is limited to the CDR3, 42 bases, with the frame set at the first base.

Remarks on this clonotype: Its specific antigen is unknown. Nothing much larger sits one base from this clone, and base qualities are not available.

The TCR comes from a human donor in good health (CMV status not recorded). Some clones in this sample may be carry-over from other donors' samples. The input for sequencing was cultured PBMCs, taken from culture after CMV antigen stimulation. Recombination joined TRBV7-2 with TRBJ2-7; D gene: possibly TRBD2, on 5 matching bases. The DNA sequence follows: TGTGCCAGCAGCTCCAGCGGCTCCCTCACTGAGCAGTACTTC. It codes for CASSSSGSLTEQYF.